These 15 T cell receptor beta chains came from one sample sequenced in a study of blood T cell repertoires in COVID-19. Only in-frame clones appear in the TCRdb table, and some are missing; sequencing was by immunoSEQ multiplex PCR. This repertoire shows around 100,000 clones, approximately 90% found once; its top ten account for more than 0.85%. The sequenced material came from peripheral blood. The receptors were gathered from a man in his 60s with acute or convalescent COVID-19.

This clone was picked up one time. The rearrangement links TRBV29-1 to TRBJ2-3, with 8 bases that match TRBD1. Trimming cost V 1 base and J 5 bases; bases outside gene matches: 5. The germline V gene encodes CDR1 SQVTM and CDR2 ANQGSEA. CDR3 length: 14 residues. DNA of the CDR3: TGCAGCGTTGAAGGACAGGGGCAGGGAGATACGCAGTATTTT. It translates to CSVEGQGQGDTQYF.

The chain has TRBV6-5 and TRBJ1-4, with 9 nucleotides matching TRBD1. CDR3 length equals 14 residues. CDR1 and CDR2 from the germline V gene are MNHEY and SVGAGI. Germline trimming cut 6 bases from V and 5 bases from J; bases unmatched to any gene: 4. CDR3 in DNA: TGTGCCAGCAGGAAGGACAGGGGCAATGAAAAACTGTTTTTT. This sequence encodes CASRKDRGNEKLFF.

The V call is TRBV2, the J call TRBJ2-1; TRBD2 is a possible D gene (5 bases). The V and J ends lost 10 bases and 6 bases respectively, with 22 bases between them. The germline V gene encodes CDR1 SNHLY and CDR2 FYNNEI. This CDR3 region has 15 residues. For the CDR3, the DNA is TGTGCCAAAAACAAACGGGGTCTTGTCGGCAATGAGCAGTTCTTC. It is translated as CAKNKRGLVGNEQFF.

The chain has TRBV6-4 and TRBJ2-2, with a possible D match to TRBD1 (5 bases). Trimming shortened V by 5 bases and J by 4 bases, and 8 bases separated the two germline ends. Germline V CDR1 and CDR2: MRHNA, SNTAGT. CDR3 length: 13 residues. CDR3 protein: CASSQGVTGELFF. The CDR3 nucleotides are TGTGCCAGCAGTCAGGGTGTCACCGGGGAGCTGTTTTTT.

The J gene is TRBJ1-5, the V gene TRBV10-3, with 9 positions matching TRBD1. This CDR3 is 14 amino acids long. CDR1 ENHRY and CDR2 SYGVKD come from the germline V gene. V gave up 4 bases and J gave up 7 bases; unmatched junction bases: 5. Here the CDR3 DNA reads TGTGCCATCAGTGGCGGACAGGGGAGCCAGCCCCAGCATTTT. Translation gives CAISGGQGSQPQHF.

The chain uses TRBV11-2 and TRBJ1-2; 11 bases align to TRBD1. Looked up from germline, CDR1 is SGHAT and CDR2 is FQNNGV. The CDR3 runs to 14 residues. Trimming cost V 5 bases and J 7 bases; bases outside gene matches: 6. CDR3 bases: TGTGCCAGCAGCGCAGGACAGGGGGCGCTTGGCTACACCTTC. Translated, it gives CASSAGQGALGYTF.

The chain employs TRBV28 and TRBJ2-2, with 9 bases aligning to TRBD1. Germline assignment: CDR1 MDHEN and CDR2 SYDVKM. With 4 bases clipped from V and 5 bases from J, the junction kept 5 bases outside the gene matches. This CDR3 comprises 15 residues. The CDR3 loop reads CASSSTGQGTGELFF. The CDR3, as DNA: TGTGCCAGCAGTTCCACGGGACAGGGAACCGGGGAGCTGTTTTTT.

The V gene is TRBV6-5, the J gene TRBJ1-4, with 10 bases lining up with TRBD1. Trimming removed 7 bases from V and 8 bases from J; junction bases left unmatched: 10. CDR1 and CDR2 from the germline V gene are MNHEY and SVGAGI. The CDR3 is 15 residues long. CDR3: CASKTGTGAWEKLFF. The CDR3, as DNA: TGTGCCAGCAAAACCGGGACAGGGGCCTGGGAAAAACTGTTTTTT.

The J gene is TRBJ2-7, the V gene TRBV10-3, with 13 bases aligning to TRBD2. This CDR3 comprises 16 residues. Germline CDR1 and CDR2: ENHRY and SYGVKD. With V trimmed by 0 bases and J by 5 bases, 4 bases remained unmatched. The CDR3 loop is CAISESGLAGVHEQYF. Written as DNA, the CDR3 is TGTGCCATCAGTGAGTCTGGACTAGCGGGGGTCCACGAGCAGTACTTC.

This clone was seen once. The CDR3 nucleotides read TGTGCCAGCAGGCAGGGGTTGGGTGGAAGAAGCGGGGAGCTGTTTTTT. Translated, it gives CASRQGLGGRSGELFF. V and J are TRBV19 and TRBJ2-2; weak D call: TRBD1 (6 bases). The germline gives CDR1 LNHDA, CDR2 SQIVND (reference sequence). Deletions cut 9 bases from V and 7 bases from J, with 24 bases between. This CDR3 has 16 amino acids.

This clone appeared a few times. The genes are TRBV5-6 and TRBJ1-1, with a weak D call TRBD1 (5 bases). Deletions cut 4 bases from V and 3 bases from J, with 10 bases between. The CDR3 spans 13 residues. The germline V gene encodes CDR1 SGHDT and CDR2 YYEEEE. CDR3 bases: TGTGCCAGCAGCGGAAGGGGATACACTGAAGCTTTCTTT. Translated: CASSGRGYTEAFF.

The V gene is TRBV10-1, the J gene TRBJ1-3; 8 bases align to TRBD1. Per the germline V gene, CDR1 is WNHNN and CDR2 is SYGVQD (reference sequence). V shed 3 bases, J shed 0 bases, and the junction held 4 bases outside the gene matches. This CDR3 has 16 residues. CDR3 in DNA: TGCGCCAGCAGTGAACAGGGGGTGAACTCTGGAAACACCATATATTTT. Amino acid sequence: CASSEQGVNSGNTIYF.

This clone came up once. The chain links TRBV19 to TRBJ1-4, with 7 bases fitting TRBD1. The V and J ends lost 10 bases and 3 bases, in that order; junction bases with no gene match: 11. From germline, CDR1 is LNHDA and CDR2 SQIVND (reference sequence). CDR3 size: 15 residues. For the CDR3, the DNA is TGTGCCACCGCCCCAATGGACAGGCCTAATGAAAAACTGTTTTTT. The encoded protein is CATAPMDRPNEKLFF.

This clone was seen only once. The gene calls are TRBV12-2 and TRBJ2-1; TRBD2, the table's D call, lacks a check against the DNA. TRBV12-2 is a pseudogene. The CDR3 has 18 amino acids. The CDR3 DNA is TGTGCAAGTCGCTTAGCGCGGACTAGCGGACTATCACACAATGAGCAGTTCTTC. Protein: CASRLARTSGLSHNEQFF.

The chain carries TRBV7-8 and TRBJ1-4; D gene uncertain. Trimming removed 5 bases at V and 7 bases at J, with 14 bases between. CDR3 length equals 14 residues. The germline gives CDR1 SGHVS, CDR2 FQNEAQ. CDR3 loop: CASSLFVRGEKLFF. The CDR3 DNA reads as TGTGCCAGCAGCCTTTTCGTCCGGGGTGAAAAACTGTTTTTT. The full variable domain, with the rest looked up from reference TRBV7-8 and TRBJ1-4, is GAGVSQSPRYKVAKRGQDVALRCDPISGHVSLFWYQQALGQGPEFLTYFQNEAQLDKSGLPSDRFFAERPEGSVSTLKIQRTQQEDSAVYLCASSLFVRGEKLFFGSGTQLSVL.